This T cell receptor beta chain was found in a study of blood T cell repertoires in COVID-19. CDR1 is SQVTM, CDR2 ANQGSEA, per germline. V lost 6 bases, J lost 6 bases, and 11 bases lay in between. CDR3 length: 11 amino acids. Clones were sequenced by immunoSEQ multiplex PCR, and TCRdb holds only the in-frame ones, with some missing. This table has 250,000 to 350,000 clones, under 90% appearing once. Specimen: PBMCs or T cells enriched from blood (not recorded which). This chain links TRBV29-1 with TRBJ1-1; maybe TRBD1 (6 bases). This sequence was found in a woman in her fifties or sixties who had been exposed to COVID-19. CDR3 protein: CSVVQGAEAFF. CDR3 in DNA: TGCAGCGTGGTACAGGGTGCTGAAGCTTTCTTT. Based on the CDR3 plus reference TRBV29-1 and TRBJ1-1, the full variable domain is SAVISQKPSRDICQRGTSLTIQCQVDSQVTMMFWYRQQPGQSLTLIATANQGSEATYESGFVIDKFPISRPNLTFSTLTVSNMSPEDSSIYLCSVVQGAEAFFGQGTRLTVV.